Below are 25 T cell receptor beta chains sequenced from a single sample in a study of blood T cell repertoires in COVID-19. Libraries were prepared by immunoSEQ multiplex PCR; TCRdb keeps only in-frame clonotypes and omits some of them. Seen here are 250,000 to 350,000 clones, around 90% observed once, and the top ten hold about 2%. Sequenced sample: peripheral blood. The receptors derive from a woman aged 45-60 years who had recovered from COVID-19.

The CDR3 reads CASSLDLGGEQFF. CDR3 DNA: TGTGCCAGCAGCTTAGATTTAGGGGGTGAGCAGTTCTTC. J is TRBJ2-1 and V is TRBV11-3, with TRBD1 as a possible D gene (6 bases). Trimming stripped 0 bases from V and 9 bases from J, with 9 bases between. The CDR3 is 13 amino acids. Germline CDR1 SGHNT, CDR2 YENEEA.

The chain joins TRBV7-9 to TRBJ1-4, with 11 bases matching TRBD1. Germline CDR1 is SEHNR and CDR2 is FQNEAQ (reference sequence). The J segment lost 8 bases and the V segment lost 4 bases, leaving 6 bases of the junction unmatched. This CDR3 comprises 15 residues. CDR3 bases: TGTGCCAGCAGCTCGGACAGGGGGCTTCGGGAAAAACTGTTTTTT. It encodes CASSSDRGLREKLFF.

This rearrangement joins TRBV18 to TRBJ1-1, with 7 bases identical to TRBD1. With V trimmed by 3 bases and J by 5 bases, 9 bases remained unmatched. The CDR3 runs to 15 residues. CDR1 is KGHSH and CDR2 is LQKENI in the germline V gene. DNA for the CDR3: TGTGCCAGCTCACCCGGGCAGGGGGGCCTGACTGAAGCTTTCTTT. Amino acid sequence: CASSPGQGGLTEAFF.

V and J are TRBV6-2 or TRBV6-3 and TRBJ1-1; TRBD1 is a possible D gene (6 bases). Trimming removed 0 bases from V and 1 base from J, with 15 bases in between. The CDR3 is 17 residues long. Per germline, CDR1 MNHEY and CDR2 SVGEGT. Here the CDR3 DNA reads TGTGCCAGCAGTTACTCGATGAGGGGGTCGAAGAACACTGAAGCTTTCTTT. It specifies CASSYSMRGSKNTEAFF.

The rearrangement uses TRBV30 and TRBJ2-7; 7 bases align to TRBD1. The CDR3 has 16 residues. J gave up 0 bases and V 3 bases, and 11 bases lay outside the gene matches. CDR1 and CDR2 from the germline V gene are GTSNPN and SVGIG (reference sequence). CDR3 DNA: TGTGCCTGGAGGATCAAACAGGGGCCGAGCTCCTACGAGCAGTACTTC. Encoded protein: CAWRIKQGPSSYEQYF.

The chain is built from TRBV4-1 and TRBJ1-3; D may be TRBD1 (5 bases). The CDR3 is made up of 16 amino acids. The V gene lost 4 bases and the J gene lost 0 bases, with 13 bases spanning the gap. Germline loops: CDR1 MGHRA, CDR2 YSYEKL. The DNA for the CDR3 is TGCGCCAGCAGCCCCGACGACAGATTCTCTGGAAACACCATATATTTT. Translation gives CASSPDDRFSGNTIYF.

CDR3 bases: TGTGCCAGCAGTCCCTCTCCGGGACTAGTCTACGAGCAGTACTTC. Its protein is CASSPSPGLVYEQYF. The V gene is TRBV9, the J gene TRBJ2-7, with TRBD2 identical over 8 bases. CDR1 is SGDLS and CDR2 is YYNGEE in the germline V gene. The CDR3 is 15 residues long. V lost 5 bases and J lost 3; bases outside the gene matches: 10.

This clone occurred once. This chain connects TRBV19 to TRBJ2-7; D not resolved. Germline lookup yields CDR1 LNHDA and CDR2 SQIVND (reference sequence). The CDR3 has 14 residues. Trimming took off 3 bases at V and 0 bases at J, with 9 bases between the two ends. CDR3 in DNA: TGTGCCAGTAGTATCTCGGAGCTCTCCTACGAGCAGTACTTC. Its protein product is CASSISELSYEQYF. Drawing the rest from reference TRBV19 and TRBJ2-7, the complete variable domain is DGGITQSPKYLFRKEGQNVTLSCEQNLNHDAMYWYRQDPGQGLRLIYYSQIVNDFQKGDIAEGYSVSREKKESFPLTVTSAQKNPTAFYLCASSISELSYEQYFGPGTRLTVT.

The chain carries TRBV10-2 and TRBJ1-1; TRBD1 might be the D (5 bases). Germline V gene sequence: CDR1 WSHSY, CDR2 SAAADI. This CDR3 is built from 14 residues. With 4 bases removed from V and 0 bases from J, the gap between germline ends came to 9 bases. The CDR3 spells CASSGNRMNTEAFF. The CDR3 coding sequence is TGCGCCAGCAGTGGGAACAGGATGAACACTGAAGCTTTCTTT.

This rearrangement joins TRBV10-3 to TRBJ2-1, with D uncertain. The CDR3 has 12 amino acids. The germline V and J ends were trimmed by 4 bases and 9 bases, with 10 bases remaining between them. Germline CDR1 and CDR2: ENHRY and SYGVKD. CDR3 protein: CAISGALAEQFF. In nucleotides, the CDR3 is TGTGCCATCAGTGGGGCCTTGGCTGAGCAGTTCTTC.

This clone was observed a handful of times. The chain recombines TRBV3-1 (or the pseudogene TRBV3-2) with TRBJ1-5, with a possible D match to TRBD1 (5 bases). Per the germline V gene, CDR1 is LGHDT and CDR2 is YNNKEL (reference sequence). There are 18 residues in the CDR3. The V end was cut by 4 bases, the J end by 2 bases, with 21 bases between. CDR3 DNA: TGTGCCAGCAGCCCGAAATACTGGGGGGTTGAAGGCAATCAGCCCCAGCATTTT. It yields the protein CASSPKYWGVEGNQPQHF.

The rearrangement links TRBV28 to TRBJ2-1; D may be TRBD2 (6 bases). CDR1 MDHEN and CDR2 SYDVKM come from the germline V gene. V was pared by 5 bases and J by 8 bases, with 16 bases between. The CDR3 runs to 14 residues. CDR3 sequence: CASSLSGTAYEQFF. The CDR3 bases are TGTGCCAGCAGTCTATCCGGGACTGCTTATGAGCAGTTCTTC.

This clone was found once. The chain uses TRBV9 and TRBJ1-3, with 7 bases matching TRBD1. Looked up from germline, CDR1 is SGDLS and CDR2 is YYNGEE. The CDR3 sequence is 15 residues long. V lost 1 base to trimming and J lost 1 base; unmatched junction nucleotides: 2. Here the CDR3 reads CASSVTGVSGNTIYF. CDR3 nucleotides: TGTGCCAGCAGCGTAACAGGGGTTTCTGGAAACACCATATATTTT. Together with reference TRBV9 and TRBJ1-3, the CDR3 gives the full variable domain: DSGVTQTPKHLITATGQRVTLRCSPRSGDLSVYWYQQSLDQGLQFLIQYYNGEERAKGNILERFSAQQFPDLHSELNLSSLELGDSALYFCASSVTGVSGNTIYFGEGSWLTVV.

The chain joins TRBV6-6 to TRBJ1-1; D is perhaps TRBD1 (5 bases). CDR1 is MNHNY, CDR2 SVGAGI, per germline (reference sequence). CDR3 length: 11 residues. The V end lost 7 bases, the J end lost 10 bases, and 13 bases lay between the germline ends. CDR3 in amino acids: CASNPLQGAFF. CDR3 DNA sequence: TGTGCCAGCAATCCCTTGCAGGGAGCTTTCTTT.

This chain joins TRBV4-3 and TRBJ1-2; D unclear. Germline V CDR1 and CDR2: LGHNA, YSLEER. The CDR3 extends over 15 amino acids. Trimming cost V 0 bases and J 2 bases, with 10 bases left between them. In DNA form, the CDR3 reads TGCGCCAGCAGCCAAGAGGCTCGAGGAAACTATGGCTACACCTTC. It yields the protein CASSQEARGNYGYTF.

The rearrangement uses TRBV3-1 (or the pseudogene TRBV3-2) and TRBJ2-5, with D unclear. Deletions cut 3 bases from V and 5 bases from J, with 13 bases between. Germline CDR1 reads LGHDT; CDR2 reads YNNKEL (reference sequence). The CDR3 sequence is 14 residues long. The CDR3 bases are TGTGCCAGCAGCCATGGCAGGCTCCCGGAGACCCAGTACTTC. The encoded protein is CASSHGRLPETQYF.

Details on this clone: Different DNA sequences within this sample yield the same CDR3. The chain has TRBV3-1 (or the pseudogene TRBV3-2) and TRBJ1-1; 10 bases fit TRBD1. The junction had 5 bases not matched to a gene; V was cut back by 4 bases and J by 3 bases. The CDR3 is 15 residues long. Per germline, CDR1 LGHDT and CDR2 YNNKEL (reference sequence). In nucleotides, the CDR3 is TGTGCCAGCAGCCTCGGACAGGGGGAGGACACTGAAGCTTTCTTT. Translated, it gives CASSLGQGEDTEAFF.

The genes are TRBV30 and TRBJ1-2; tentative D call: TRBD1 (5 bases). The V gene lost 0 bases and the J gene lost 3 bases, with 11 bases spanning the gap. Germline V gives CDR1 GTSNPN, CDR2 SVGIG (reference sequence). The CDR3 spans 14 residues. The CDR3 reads CAWSVRQNHYGYTF. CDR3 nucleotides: TGTGCCTGGAGTGTAAGACAGAACCACTATGGCTACACCTTC. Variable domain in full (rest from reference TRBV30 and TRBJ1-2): SQTIHQWPATLVQPVGSPLSLECTVEGTSNPNLYWYRQAAGRGLQLLFYSVGIGQISSEVPQNLSASRPQDRQFILSSKKLLLSDSGFYLCAWSVRQNHYGYTFGSGTRLTVV.

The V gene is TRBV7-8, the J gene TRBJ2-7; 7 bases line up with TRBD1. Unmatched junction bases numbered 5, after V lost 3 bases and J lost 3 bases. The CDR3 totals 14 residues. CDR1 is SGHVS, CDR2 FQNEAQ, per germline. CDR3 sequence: CASSFRRQGYEQYF. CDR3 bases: TGTGCCAGCAGCTTCCGGAGACAGGGCTACGAGCAGTACTTC.

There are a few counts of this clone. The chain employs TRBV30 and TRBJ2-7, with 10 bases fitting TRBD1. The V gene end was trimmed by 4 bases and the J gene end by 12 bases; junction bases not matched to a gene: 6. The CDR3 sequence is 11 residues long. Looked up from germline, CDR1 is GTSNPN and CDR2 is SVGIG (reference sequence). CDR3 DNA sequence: TGTGCCTGGAATGACAGGGGGCAAACGTACTTC. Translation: CAWNDRGQTYF. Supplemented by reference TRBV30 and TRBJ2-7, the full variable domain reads SQTIHQWPATLVQPVGSPLSLECTVEGTSNPNLYWYRQAAGRGLQLLFYSVGIGQISSEVPQNLSASRPQDRQFILSSKKLLLSDSGFYLCAWNDRGQTYFGPGTRLTVT.

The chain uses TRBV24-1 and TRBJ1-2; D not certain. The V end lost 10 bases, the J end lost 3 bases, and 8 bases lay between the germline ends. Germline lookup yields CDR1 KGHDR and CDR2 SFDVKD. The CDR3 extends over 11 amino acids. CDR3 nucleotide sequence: TGTGCCACAGGAGTTGACTATGGCTACACCTTC. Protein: CATGVDYGYTF.

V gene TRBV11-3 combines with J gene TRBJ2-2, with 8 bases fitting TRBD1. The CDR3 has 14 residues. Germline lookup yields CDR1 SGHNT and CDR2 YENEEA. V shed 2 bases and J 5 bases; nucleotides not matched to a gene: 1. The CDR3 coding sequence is TGTGCCAGCAGCTTACACAGGGGGACCGGGGAGCTGTTTTTT. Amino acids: CASSLHRGTGELFF.

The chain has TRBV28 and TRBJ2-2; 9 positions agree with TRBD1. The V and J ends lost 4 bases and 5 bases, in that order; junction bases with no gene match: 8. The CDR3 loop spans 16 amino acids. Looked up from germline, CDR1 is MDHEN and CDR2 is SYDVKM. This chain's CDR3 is CASSSGQGILTGELFF. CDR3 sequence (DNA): TGTGCCAGCAGTTCGGGACAGGGTATATTGACCGGGGAGCTGTTTTTT.

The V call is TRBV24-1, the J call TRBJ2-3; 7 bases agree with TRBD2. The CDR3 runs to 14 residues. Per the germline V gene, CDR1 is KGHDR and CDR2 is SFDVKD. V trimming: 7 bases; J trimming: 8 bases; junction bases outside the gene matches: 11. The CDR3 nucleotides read TGTGCCACCAGACCTAGCGGCACGGTGGGTACGCAGTATTTT. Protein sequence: CATRPSGTVGTQYF.

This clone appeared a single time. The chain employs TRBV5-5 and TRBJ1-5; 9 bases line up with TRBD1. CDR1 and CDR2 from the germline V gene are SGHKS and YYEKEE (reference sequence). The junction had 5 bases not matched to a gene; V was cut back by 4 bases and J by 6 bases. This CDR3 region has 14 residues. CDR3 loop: CASSTGQGAQPQHF. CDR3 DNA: TGTGCCAGCAGCACGGGACAGGGTGCTCAGCCCCAGCATTTT.